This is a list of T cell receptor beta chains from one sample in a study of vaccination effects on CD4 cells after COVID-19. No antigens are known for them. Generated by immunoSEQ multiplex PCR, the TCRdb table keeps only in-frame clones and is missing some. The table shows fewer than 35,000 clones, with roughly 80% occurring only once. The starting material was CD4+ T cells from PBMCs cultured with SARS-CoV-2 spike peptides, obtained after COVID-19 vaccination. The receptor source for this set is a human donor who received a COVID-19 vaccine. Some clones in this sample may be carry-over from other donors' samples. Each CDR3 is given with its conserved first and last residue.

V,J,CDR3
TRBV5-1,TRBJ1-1,CASSLDRGYTEAFF
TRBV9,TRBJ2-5,CASSVALGIDQETQYF
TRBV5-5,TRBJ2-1,CASSLEVWTYNEQFF
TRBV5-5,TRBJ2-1,CASSSSRDRNSYNEQFF
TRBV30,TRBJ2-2,CAWRSGRALNTGELFF
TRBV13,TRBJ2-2,CASSRGGYNTGELFF
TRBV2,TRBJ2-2,CASSERGLLAGELFF
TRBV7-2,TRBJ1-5,CASSPGQGAVSNQPQHF
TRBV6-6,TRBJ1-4,CASSSPRDQREKLFF
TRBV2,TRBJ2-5,CASSSPGTSRGETQYF
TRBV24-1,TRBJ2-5,CATSNPGGAEETQYF
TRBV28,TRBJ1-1,CASSLQSTEAFF
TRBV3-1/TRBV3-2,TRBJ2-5,CASSPRLAPGGETQYF
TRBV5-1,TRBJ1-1,CASSSGGGTGGAFF
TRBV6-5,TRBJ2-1,CASSFLGQGSNEQFF
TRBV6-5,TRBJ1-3,CASSYSGSGNTIYF
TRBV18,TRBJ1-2,CASSPGGYGYTF